This T cell receptor beta chain was recovered during a study of T-cell memory formation after mild COVID-19. Study context: The study found TCR clusters largely donor specific.

Study-level findings and limits: Contracting CD4+ clones sat mainly in CM and EM; CD8+ in EMRA. Contracting clones, day 15 to 85, had balanced CD4/CD8, and later expanders favored CD4+.

V lost 4 bases and J 8 bases, leaving 21 bases between the germline ends. CDR3 length: 16 amino acids. Germline-derived CDR1 and CDR2 are MNHEY and SVGEGT. A note on this clonotype: Its antigen is still unknown.

TCRdb reprocessed the 5' RACE reads with MiXCR, giving one entry per CDR3 protein. The table shows approximately 250,000 distinct CDR3 sequences, with over 15% occurring only once. Sequenced sample: PBMCs or a T cell subset sorted from them (not recorded which). This rearrangement joins TRBV6-2 or TRBV6-3 to TRBJ2-1, with a possible D match to TRBD2 (6 bases). This receptor was taken from a man aged 18 to 30 who had mild COVID-19 (a few samples of this study predate the infection). Cell type and time point are not known. The chain's CDR3 is CASSLMSYIGGDEQFF. The CDR3 DNA follows: TGTGCCAGCAGTTTAATGTCCTACATCGGGGGAGATGAGCAGTTCTTC.